The clone carrying this T cell receptor beta chain was recorded a few times. The antigen is not known. J was trimmed by 4 bases and V by 4 bases; bases with no gene match: 5. This CDR3 spans 14 amino acids. The germline V gene has CDR1 SGHKS and CDR2 YYEKEE (reference sequence). The data stem from a study of blood T cells in healthy people across ages. Through a sample-barcoded 5' primer and a J-beta primer mix, a second PCR was run for roughly 6 to 12 cycles. Researchers report that a template-switch adaptor with 12 random nucleotides tagged each cDNA molecule. TCRdb itself ran the 5' RACE reads through MiXCR, one entry per CDR3 protein. The sample holds some 900,000 distinct CDR3 sequences; 25% to 30% are singletons and the top ten take roughly 17%. General study points: The authors considered diversity estimates from one million T cells to be underestimates.

This TCR was recovered from a woman aged 80 or older in good health. The chain uses TRBV5-5 and TRBJ1-5, with 7 bases matching TRBD1. Sequenced sample: blood. The CDR3 protein is CASSDYRGNQPQHF. Written as DNA, the CDR3 is TGTGCCAGCAGCGACTACAGGGGTAATCAGCCCCAGCATTTT.